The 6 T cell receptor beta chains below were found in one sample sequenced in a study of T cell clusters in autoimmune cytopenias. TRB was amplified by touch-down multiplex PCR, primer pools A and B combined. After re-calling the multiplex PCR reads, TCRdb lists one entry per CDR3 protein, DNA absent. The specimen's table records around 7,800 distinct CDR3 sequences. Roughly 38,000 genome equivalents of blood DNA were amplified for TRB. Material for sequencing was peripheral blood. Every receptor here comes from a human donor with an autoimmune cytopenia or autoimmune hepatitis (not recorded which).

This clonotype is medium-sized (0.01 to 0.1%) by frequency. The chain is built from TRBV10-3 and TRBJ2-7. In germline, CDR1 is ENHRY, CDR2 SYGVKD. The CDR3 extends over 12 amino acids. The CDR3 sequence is CAISLEGYEQYF.

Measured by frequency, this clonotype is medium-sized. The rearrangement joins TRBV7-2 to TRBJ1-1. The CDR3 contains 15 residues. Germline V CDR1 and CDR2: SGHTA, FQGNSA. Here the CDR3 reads CASSLDGGSNTEAFF.

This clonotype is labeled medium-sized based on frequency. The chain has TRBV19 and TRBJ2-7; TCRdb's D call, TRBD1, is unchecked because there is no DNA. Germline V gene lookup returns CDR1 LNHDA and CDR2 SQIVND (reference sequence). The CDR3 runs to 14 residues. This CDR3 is CASSLYGQNYEQYF. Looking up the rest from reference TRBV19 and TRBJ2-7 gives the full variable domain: DGGITQSPKYLFRKEGQNVTLSCEQNLNHDAMYWYRQDPGQGLRLIYYSQIVNDFQKGDIAEGYSVSREKKESFPLTVTSAQKNPTAFYLCASSLYGQNYEQYFGPGTRLTVT.

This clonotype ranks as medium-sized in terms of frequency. The CDR3 sequence: CASSIQGLGMNTEAFF. The genes are TRBV19 and TRBJ1-1; with no DNA, the TCRdb D assignment of TRBD1 cannot be verified. Per germline, CDR1 LNHDA and CDR2 SQIVND (reference sequence). The CDR3 extends over 16 amino acids.

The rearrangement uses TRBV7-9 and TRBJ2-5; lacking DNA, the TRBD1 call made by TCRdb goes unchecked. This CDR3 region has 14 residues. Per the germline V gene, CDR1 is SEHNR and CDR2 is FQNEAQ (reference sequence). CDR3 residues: CASTPLGGQETQYF.

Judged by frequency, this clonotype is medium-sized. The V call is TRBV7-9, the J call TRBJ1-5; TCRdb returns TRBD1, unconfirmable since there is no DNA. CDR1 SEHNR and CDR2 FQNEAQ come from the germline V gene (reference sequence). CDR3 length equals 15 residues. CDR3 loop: CASSRQGGNNQPQHF.